The entry below gives a single TCR beta chain sequence along with its context. The target antigen is unknown. CD45RO/CCR7/CD25/CD127/CD95/CD27 sorting isolated CD4+ naive, central memory, regulatory and stem cell-like memory cells. The source of the sample is a study of beta chain features in type 1 diabetes. Study-level points and caveats: Lower insertion and higher deletion counts appeared at VDJ junctions in type 1 diabetes patients.

Of the isolated RNA, all was reverse transcribed, and so the sequenced material was expressed TCRB transcripts. Sequencing was performed with immunoSEQ multiplex PCR; in TCRdb, only in-frame clones are kept and a portion is missing. In the table there are about 260,000 clones, about 71% of which are singletons. Trimming removed 3 bases at V and 1 base at J, with 12 bases between. In germline, CDR1 is SGHRS, CDR2 YFSETQ. CDR3 length: 15 amino acids. The sequenced material came from naive CD4+ T cells from blood. This clonotype was sampled from a man aged 25 to 40 in good health. The chain couples TRBV5-1 to TRBJ2-3; D is unresolved. CDR3: CASSSHQFGTDTQYF. The CDR3 region has the DNA TGCGCCAGCAGCTCCCACCAGTTCGGCACAGATACGCAGTATTTT.